The 24 T cell receptor beta chains reported below all come from one sample, sequenced in a study of shared clonotypes between healthy human individuals. Clones were read by immunoSEQ multiplex PCR, and TCRdb kept only the in-frame ones, dropping some. The table includes under 2.5 million clones, 85% to 95% detected once. The sample comprised naive CD4+ T cells from PBMCs. Specified subset: CD45RA+ positively selected. Receptor source: a young man in good health. Some clones in this sample may be carry-over from other donors' samples.

The chain joins TRBV7-2 to TRBJ1-2; weak D call: TRBD1 (5 bases). The CDR3 has 14 residues. Per germline, CDR1 SGHTA and CDR2 FQGNSA. V lost 3 bases and J 11 bases, leaving 19 bases between the germline ends. CDR3 protein: CASSFLGQQGVYTF. The CDR3 DNA reads TGTGCCAGCAGCTTTCTGGGTCAACAAGGGGTGTACACCTTC.

This clone was counted a few times. The chain carries TRBV9 and TRBJ2-2; TRBD2 agrees at 8 bases. The CDR3 extends over 14 amino acids. V gave up 2 bases and J gave up 6 bases; unmatched junction bases: 3. Germline loops: CDR1 SGDLS, CDR2 YYNGEE. The CDR3 DNA reads TGTGCCAGCAGCGTTTCTAGCGGGTCCGGGGAGCTGTTTTTT. Protein: CASSVSSGSGELFF.

This clone was picked up one time. V is TRBV10-1 and J is TRBJ2-7, with D tentatively TRBD2 (6 bases). Deletions cut 3 bases from V and 5 bases from J, with 17 bases between. Germline lookup yields CDR1 WNHNN and CDR2 SYGVQD (reference sequence). This CDR3 region has 15 residues. CDR3 DNA sequence: TGCGCCAGCAGTGATAGGGCTAGCGAGAACCACGAGCAGTACTTC. Amino acid sequence: CASSDRASENHEQYF.

The J gene is TRBJ2-3, the V gene TRBV7-3; no reliable D call. Germline loops: CDR1 SGHTA, CDR2 FQGTGA. The CDR3 contains 12 residues. V lost 1 base, J lost 6 bases, and 5 bases lay in between. CDR3 nucleotides: TGTGCCAGCAGCTTAAACGCGGATACGCAGTATTTT. Translated, it gives CASSLNADTQYF.

A word on this clone: This sample also contains other DNA sequences that code for the same CDR3. The chain links TRBV6-5 to TRBJ2-7; D unresolved. Germline loops: CDR1 MNHEY, CDR2 SVGAGI. This CDR3 region has 11 residues. V lost 6 bases and J lost 9, with 12 bases in between. Here the CDR3 reads CASSYPPRQYF. CDR3 DNA sequence: TGTGCCAGCAGCTACCCGCCGAGGCAGTACTTC.

This clone was counted a few times. This sample also contains other DNA sequences that code for the same CDR3. The chain uses TRBV2 and TRBJ1-5; D remains unclear. V lost 6 bases to trimming and J lost 4 bases, with 10 bases between them. The germline gives CDR1 SNHLY, CDR2 FYNNEI. The CDR3 is 13 amino acids. This CDR3 is CASRGRGNQPQHF. The CDR3 coding sequence is TGTGCCAGCAGGGGCCGGGGAAATCAGCCCCAGCATTTT.

The chain carries TRBV30 and TRBJ1-4; D is perhaps TRBD1 (5 bases). The V end lost 5 bases, the J end lost 12 bases, and 22 bases lay between the germline ends. Germline V CDR1 and CDR2: GTSNPN, SVGIG (reference sequence). CDR3 size: 14 residues. The CDR3 loop reads CAWGGVTPGIELFF. Written as DNA, the CDR3 is TGTGCCTGGGGGGGGGTGACCCCGGGGATAGAACTGTTTTTT.

V is TRBV6-5 and J is TRBJ1-4; D might be TRBD1 (5 bases). Trimming removed 6 bases at V and 0 bases at J, with 11 bases between. CDR3 length: 15 residues. Germline CDR1 MNHEY, CDR2 SVGAGI. The CDR3 nucleotides are TGTGCCAGCAGAAAAGACAGTGCAACTAATGAAAAACTGTTTTTT. Translation gives CASRKDSATNEKLFF.

The J gene is TRBJ2-1, the V gene TRBV27; D may be TRBD1 (6 bases). CDR1 and CDR2 from the germline V gene are MNHEY and SMNVEV (reference sequence). The CDR3 extends over 16 amino acids. V was cut by 5 bases and J by 1 base, with 15 bases left in between. The CDR3 DNA follows: TGTGCCAGCAGTGCCTACAGGGAACAGTCCTACAATGAGCAGTTCTTC. Protein product: CASSAYREQSYNEQFF.

This chain's CDR3 is CASSPIRSSYNEQFF. DNA for the CDR3: TGTGCCAGCAGCCCCATCCGGAGCTCCTACAATGAGCAGTTCTTC. The V and J genes are TRBV7-2 and TRBJ2-1; D is uncertain. The germline V gene encodes CDR1 SGHTA and CDR2 FQGNSA. The V gene lost 5 bases and the J gene lost 0 bases, with 11 bases spanning the gap. CDR3 length equals 15 residues.

The rearrangement joins TRBV7-3 to TRBJ2-5, with 14 bases matching TRBD2. Trimming removed 3 bases from V and 2 bases from J; junction bases left unmatched: 8. Germline lookup yields CDR1 SGHTA and CDR2 FQGTGA. This CDR3 has 18 amino acids. The CDR3 DNA is TGTGCCAGCAGCTTGAGCGGGACTAGCGGGAGCCCTCAAGAGACCCAGTACTTC. Its translation: CASSLSGTSGSPQETQYF. The full variable domain, in which reference TRBV7-3 and TRBJ2-5 provide the parts outside the CDR3, is GAGVSQTPSNKVTEKGKYVELRCDPISGHTALYWYRQSLGQGPEFLIYFQGTGAADDSGLPNDRFFAVRPEGSVSTLKIQRTERGDSAVYLCASSLSGTSGSPQETQYFGPGTRLLVL.

V and J are TRBV6-6 and TRBJ2-3, with 14 bases identical to TRBD2. The CDR3 contains 15 residues. V trimming: 6 bases; J trimming: 5 bases; junction bases outside the gene matches: 4. CDR1 is MNHNY and CDR2 is SVGAGI in the germline V gene (reference sequence). CDR3 loop: CASRDGTSGGDTQYF. The DNA for the CDR3 is TGTGCCAGCAGGGACGGGACTAGCGGGGGAGATACGCAGTATTTT.

In this sample, this clone turned up once. The V call is TRBV2, the J call TRBJ2-1, with D maybe TRBD2 (6 bases). The germline CDR1 and CDR2 sequences are SNHLY and FYNNEI. The CDR3 contains 16 residues. V was pared by 2 bases and J by 8 bases, with 19 bases between. Here the CDR3 reads CASSEYPGARGYEQFF. CDR3 coding DNA: TGTGCCAGCAGTGAATATCCGGGAGCCCGGGGGTATGAGCAGTTCTTC.

The CDR3 DNA sequence: TGCGCCAGCAGCCCTTTGGAGAGTGTCTACGAGCAGTACTTC. Translation: CASSPLESVYEQYF. The genes are TRBV5-1 and TRBJ2-7; the D is unclear. Germline-derived CDR1 and CDR2 are SGHRS and YFSETQ. With 4 bases removed from V and 3 bases from J, the gap between germline ends came to 14 bases. This CDR3 has 14 amino acids.

This clone was picked up one time. V and J are TRBV4-1 and TRBJ1-5; D is undetermined. The CDR3 has 15 amino acids. V gave up 4 bases and J gave up 1 base, with 11 bases separating them. Germline CDR1 is MGHRA and CDR2 is YSYEKL. CDR3 sequence: CASSLRSGSNQPQHF. Written as DNA, the CDR3 is TGCGCCAGCAGCCTACGGTCAGGCAGCAATCAGCCCCAGCATTTT.

This clone occurred once. The J gene is TRBJ1-2, the V gene TRBV14, with D possibly matching TRBD1 (6 bases). The CDR3 is 15 amino acids. The germline V gene has CDR1 SGHDN and CDR2 FVKESK. The germline V and J ends were trimmed by 4 bases and 4 bases, with 16 bases remaining between them. CDR3 DNA sequence: TGTGCCAGCAGCCCCCAGGGGCGAAGGGTCTATGGCTACACCTTC. Translation gives CASSPQGRRVYGYTF.

The chain has TRBV6-1 and TRBJ2-7; D tentatively reads TRBD1 or TRBD2 (5 bases each). The germline V and J ends were trimmed by 9 bases and 5 bases, with 20 bases remaining between them. The CDR3 runs to 14 residues. Germline loops: CDR1 MNHNS, CDR2 SASEGT. The DNA of the CDR3 is TGTGCCAGTCAACCGGGACCTAGGACCGACGAGCAGTACTTC. This gives the protein CASQPGPRTDEQYF.

This rearrangement joins TRBV28 to TRBJ2-3; TRBD2 is a possible D gene (6 bases). V dropped 5 bases and J dropped 2 bases, with 17 bases sitting between them. CDR3 length equals 16 residues. Germline V gives CDR1 MDHEN, CDR2 SYDVKM. CDR3 sequence reads: CASSPGLTGTTDTQYF. CDR3 DNA sequence: TGTGCCAGCAGTCCCGGACTAACGGGGACCACAGATACGCAGTATTTT.

V gene TRBV19 combines with J gene TRBJ2-5, with D possibly TRBD1 on 5 matching bases. Trimming took 3 bases from V and 4 from J, leaving 9 bases between them. There are 13 residues in the CDR3. Germline V gene data show CDR1 as LNHDA and CDR2 as SQIVND (reference sequence). In DNA, the CDR3 is TGTGCCAGTAGTATGGGGCAGGGAGAGACCCAGTACTTC. Protein: CASSMGQGETQYF.

In its sample, this clone was seen once. The J gene is TRBJ1-1, the V gene TRBV25-1; a weak D match, TRBD1 (5 bases). V was trimmed by 8 bases and J by 4 bases, leaving 17 bases between them. CDR1 is MGHDK, CDR2 SYGVNS, per germline. The CDR3 loop spans 14 amino acids. The CDR3 sequence: CASLGVGSGTEAFF. The CDR3, as DNA: TGTGCCAGCCTAGGGGTAGGGTCGGGCACTGAAGCTTTCTTT. The entire variable domain, with the rest obtained from reference TRBV25-1 and TRBJ1-1, is as follows: EADIYQTPRYLVIGTGKKITLECSQTMGHDKMYWYQQDPGMELHLIHYSYGVNSTEKGDLSSESTVSRIRTEHFPLTLESARPSHTSQYLCASLGVGSGTEAFFGQGTRLTVV.

CDR3 bases: TGTGCCATCAGCGCAGGTACGGGAGGATCCGGATGGTACGACGAGCAGTTCTTC. Residues: CAISAGTGGSGWYDEQFF. This chain uses TRBV10-3 with TRBJ2-1; 7 bases line up with TRBD2. Germline V gene sequence: CDR1 ENHRY, CDR2 SYGVKD. This CDR3 contains 18 residues. V trimming: 6 bases; J trimming: 10 bases; junction bases outside the gene matches: 24.

The chain uses TRBV19 and TRBJ2-2; TRBD2 matches 11 bases. The CDR3 is made up of 15 amino acids. V trimming: 4 bases; J trimming: 3 bases; junction bases outside the gene matches: 1. CDR1 is LNHDA and CDR2 is SQIVND in the germline V gene (reference sequence). The CDR3 nucleotides read TGTGCCAGTAGTAGACTAGCGGGATACACCGGGGAGCTGTTTTTT. This gives the protein CASSRLAGYTGELFF.

The chain is built from TRBV14 and TRBJ2-1; 8 bases agree with TRBD1. Trimming removed 1 base from V and 0 bases from J; junction bases left unmatched: 11. CDR1 and CDR2 (germline): SGHDN, FVKESK. This CDR3 contains 19 residues. The CDR3 DNA is TGTGCCAGCAGCCAAGCGGCAGGGGGCGCGGTAAGCTCCTACAATGAGCAGTTCTTC. Protein product: CASSQAAGGAVSSYNEQFF.

This chain connects TRBV5-1 to TRBJ2-1, with 8 positions matching TRBD1. Per germline, CDR1 SGHRS and CDR2 YFSETQ. J gave up 5 bases and V 3 bases, and 10 bases lay outside the gene matches. The CDR3 is 16 residues long. CDR3 region: CASSSRRGQENNEQFF. CDR3 coding DNA: TGCGCCAGCAGCTCCCGGCGGGGACAGGAGAACAATGAGCAGTTCTTC.